A single sample is the source of the 15 T cell receptor beta chains below, sequenced in a study of T cell repertoires in cytomegalovirus infection. TCRdb redid the calling of the reads with MiXCR, one entry per CDR3 protein. The sample carries roughly 630,000 distinct CDR3 sequences, roughly a quarter recorded once. The sequenced sample consisted of CD8+ T cells from PBMCs. These receptor sequences come from a human donor in good health (CMV status not recorded). Some clones in this sample may be carry-over from other donors' samples.

The rearrangement links TRBV15 to TRBJ2-7; maybe TRBD1 (6 bases). V lost 3 bases, J lost 3 bases, and 12 bases lay in between. The CDR3 runs 14 residues. Germline-derived CDR1 and CDR2 are LNHNV and YYDKDF (reference sequence). The CDR3 is CATSSRQVGYEQYV. CDR3 DNA sequence: TGTGCCACCAGCAGTAGACAGGTCGGCTACGAGCAGTACGTC.

This clonotype was found a few times. The chain carries TRBV5-1 and TRBJ1-2; D possibly corresponds to TRBD1 (6 bases). V gave up 0 bases and J gave up 3 bases, with 15 bases separating them. The germline gives CDR1 SGHRS, CDR2 YFSETQ. The CDR3 is 16 amino acids. CDR3 sequence: CASSLDVRGPDYGYTF. For the CDR3, the DNA is TGCGCCAGCAGCTTGGATGTCAGGGGCCCCGACTATGGCTACACCTTC. Complete variable domain (other parts from reference TRBV5-1 and TRBJ1-2): KAGVTQTPRYLIKTRGQQVTLSCSPISGHRSVSWYQQTPGQGLQFLFEYFSETQRNKGNFPGRFSGRQFSNSRSEMNVSTLELGDSALYLCASSLDVRGPDYGYTFGSGTRLTVV.

This chain connects TRBV7-9 to TRBJ2-7, with TRBD1 identical over 9 bases. The germline V gene has CDR1 SEHNR and CDR2 FQNEAQ (reference sequence). The CDR3 has 14 residues. With V trimmed by 5 bases and J by 7 bases, 9 bases remained unmatched. The CDR3 sequence: CASSPPGQGGEQYF. The CDR3, as DNA: TGTGCCAGCAGCCCGCCGGGACAGGGAGGAGAGCAGTACTTC. Full variable domain (outside the CDR3, taken from reference TRBV7-9 and TRBJ2-7): DTGVSQNPRHKITKRGQNVTFRCDPISEHNRLYWYRQTLGQGPEFLTYFQNEAQLEKSRLLSDRFSAERPKGSFSTLEIQRTEQGDSAMYLCASSPPGQGGEQYFGPGTRLTVT.

This clonotype was found many times. The rearrangement joins TRBV7-9 to TRBJ2-7, with D uncertain. The CDR3 spans 12 residues. Germline CDR1 and CDR2: SEHNR and FQNEAQ (reference sequence). V lost 3 bases and J lost 5, with 8 bases in between. The CDR3 DNA reads TGTGCCAGCAGCTTCGGTAGGAACGAGCAGTACTTC. This translates into CASSFGRNEQYF.

This clonotype has just a few counts. The chain carries TRBV6-1 and TRBJ2-7, with D uncertain. Germline CDR1 MNHNS, CDR2 SASEGT. This CDR3 comprises 11 residues. Trimming shortened V by 8 bases and J by 3 bases, and 8 bases separated the two germline ends. CDR3 in DNA: TGTGCCAGCGATGAACACTACGAGCAGTACTTC. Translating gives CASDEHYEQYF.

This clonotype was seen a few times. The chain joins TRBV28 to TRBJ2-2; D is perhaps TRBD1 or TRBD2 (5 bases each). The CDR3 is 16 amino acids. V lost 6 bases to trimming and J lost 4 bases, with 18 bases between them. Germline V lookup: CDR1 MDHEN, CDR2 SYDVKM. The CDR3 sequence is CASSSRQTTGTGELFF. The CDR3 region has the DNA TGTGCCAGCAGCTCCCGACAGACTACGGGCACCGGGGAGCTGTTTTTT.

This clonotype was observed a few times. CDR3 in DNA: TGTGCCAGCAGCTTAGCGTACAGGGGATCCTCTGGAAACACCATATATTTT. It encodes CASSLAYRGSSGNTIYF. The chain couples TRBV7-2 to TRBJ1-3, with 7 bases aligning to TRBD1. The CDR3 extends over 17 amino acids. CDR1 and CDR2 (germline): SGHTA, FQGNSA. V dropped 0 bases and J dropped 0; count of bases not matched to a gene: 5.

This clonotype occurred a few times. V usage is TRBV7-6 and J usage is TRBJ2-1; 9 bases map to TRBD2. Germline V CDR1 and CDR2: SGHVS, FNYEAQ. V lost 5 bases and J lost 7; bases outside the gene matches: 12. This CDR3 comprises 16 residues. For the CDR3, the DNA is TGTGCCAGCAGCGCTGAATGGGCGGGGGGGCCAAATGAGCAGTTCTTC. Its protein product is CASSAEWAGGPNEQFF.

This clonotype was detected only a few times. The chain uses TRBV27 and TRBJ1-1, with no clear D. The CDR3 loop spans 14 amino acids. The germline V gene encodes CDR1 MNHEY and CDR2 SMNVEV (reference sequence). The V gene lost 1 base and the J gene lost 5 bases, with 11 bases spanning the gap. The CDR3 protein is CASSLWSDSTEAFF. The CDR3 coding sequence is TGTGCCAGCAGTTTATGGTCGGATTCGACTGAAGCTTTCTTT.

This clonotype was counted a single time. The chain has TRBV28 and TRBJ2-3, with D maybe TRBD2 (6 bases). The V and J ends lost 5 bases and 4 bases respectively, with 19 bases between them. The CDR3 has 16 residues. Looked up from germline, CDR1 is MDHEN and CDR2 is SYDVKM. The CDR3: CASSARGGVHPDTQYF. The CDR3 bases are TGTGCCAGCAGTGCCCGAGGCGGGGTTCACCCAGATACGCAGTATTTT.

Details on this clonotype: This could be a read error, since a much larger clone is one nucleotide away. Because the CDR3 is missing its conserved closing phenylalanine or tryptophan, this is likely a read error. V usage is TRBV7-4 and J usage is TRBJ2-7; no definite D call. CDR1 and CDR2 (germline): SGHVT, SQSDAQ. CDR3 length equals 14 residues. Trimming stripped 1 base from V and 3 bases from J, with 10 bases between. DNA for the CDR3: TGTGCCAGCAGCTTAGGGTACGAGAACTACGAGCAGTACATC. This encodes CASSLGYENYEQYI.

Worth noting for this clonotype: A read error may be the cause here, since a much bigger clone is one base away. This sequence joins TRBV28 and TRBJ2-3; 8 bases fit TRBD2. The V and J ends lost 4 bases and 2 bases, in that order; junction bases with no gene match: 23. Germline lookup yields CDR1 MDHEN and CDR2 SYDVKM. The CDR3 has 21 amino acids. The CDR3, as DNA: TGTGCCAGCAGTTCCCGGGTGACAGGACGGGGGGGGAGGGACCTCACAGATACGCAGTATTTT. Its translation: CASSSRVTGRGGRDLTDTQYF.

The chain has TRBV6-2 or TRBV6-3 and TRBJ2-7; perhaps TRBD1 as D (5 bases). The V end was cut by 4 bases, the J end by 3 bases, with 16 bases between. The CDR3 is 15 residues long. Germline V lookup: CDR1 MNHEY, CDR2 SVGEGT. The CDR3, as DNA: TGTGCCAGCAGTTCGCGTGGGCAGGGCTACTACGAGCAGTACGTC. Residues: CASSSRGQGYYEQYV.

This clonotype was recorded a few times. The rearrangement uses TRBV12-3 or TRBV12-4 and TRBJ2-2; maybe TRBD2 (5 bases). The CDR3 spans 12 residues. V was pared by 10 bases and J by 6 bases, with 12 bases between. CDR3 sequence: CAIIKGAGELFF. CDR3 coding DNA: TGTGCCATCATTAAGGGAGCCGGGGAGCTGTTTTTT.

This clonotype was counted ten times or more. This sequence joins TRBV7-2 and TRBJ2-1; TRBD2 matches at 8 bases. V shed 5 bases and J 3 bases; nucleotides not matched to a gene: 12. Germline lookup yields CDR1 SGHTA and CDR2 FQGNSA. The CDR3 runs to 17 residues. CDR3 DNA sequence: TGTGCCAGCAGCACCTACCCGGGACTAGACTTCTACAATGAGCAGTTCTTC. Translated, it gives CASSTYPGLDFYNEQFF.